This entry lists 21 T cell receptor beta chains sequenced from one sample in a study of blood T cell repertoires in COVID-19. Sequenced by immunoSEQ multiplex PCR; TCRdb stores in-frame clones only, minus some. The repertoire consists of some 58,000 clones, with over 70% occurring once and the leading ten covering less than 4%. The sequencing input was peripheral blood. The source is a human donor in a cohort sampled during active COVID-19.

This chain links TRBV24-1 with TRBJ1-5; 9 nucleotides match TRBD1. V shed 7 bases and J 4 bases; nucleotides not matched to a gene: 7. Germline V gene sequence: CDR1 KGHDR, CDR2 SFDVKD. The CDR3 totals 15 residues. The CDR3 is CATREDRGFNQPQHF. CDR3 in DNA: TGTGCCACCAGGGAGGACAGGGGCTTTAATCAGCCCCAGCATTTT.

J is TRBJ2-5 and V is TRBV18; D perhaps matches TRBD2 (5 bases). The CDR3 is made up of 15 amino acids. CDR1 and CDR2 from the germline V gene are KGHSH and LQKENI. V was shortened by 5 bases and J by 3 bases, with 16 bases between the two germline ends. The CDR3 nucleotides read TGTGCCAGCTCATTAAGGGTGGGAGCGGAAGAGACCCAGTACTTC. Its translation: CASSLRVGAEETQYF.

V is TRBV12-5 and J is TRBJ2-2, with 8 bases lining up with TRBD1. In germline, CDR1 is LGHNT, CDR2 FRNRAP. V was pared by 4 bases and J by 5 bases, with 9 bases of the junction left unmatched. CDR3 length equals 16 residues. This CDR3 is CASGCPDREATGELFF. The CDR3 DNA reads TGTGCTAGTGGTTGCCCGGACAGGGAAGCAACCGGGGAGCTGTTTTTT.

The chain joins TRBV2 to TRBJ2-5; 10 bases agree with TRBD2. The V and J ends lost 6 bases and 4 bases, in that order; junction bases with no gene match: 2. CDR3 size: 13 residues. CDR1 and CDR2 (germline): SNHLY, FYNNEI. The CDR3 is CASRASGGETQYF. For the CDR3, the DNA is TGTGCCAGCAGGGCTAGCGGGGGAGAGACCCAGTACTTC.

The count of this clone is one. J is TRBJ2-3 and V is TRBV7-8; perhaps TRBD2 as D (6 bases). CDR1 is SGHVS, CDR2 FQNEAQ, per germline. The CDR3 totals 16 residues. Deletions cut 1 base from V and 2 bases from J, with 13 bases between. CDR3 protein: CASSLVSGAPTDTQYF. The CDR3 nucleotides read TGTGCCAGCAGCTTAGTTTCGGGAGCCCCCACAGATACGCAGTATTTT.

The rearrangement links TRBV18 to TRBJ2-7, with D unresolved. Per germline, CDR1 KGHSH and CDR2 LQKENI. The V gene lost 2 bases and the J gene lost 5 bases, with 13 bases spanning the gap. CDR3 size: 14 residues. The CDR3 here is CASSPSVGGHEQYF. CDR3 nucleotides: TGTGCCAGCTCACCATCGGTCGGCGGCCACGAGCAGTACTTC.

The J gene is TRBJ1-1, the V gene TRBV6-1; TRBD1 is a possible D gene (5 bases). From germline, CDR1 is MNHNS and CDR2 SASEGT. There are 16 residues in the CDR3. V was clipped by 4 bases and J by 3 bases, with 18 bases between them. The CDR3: CASSASHGGSDTEAFF. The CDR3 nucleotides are TGTGCCAGCAGTGCTAGTCATGGGGGGAGCGACACTGAAGCTTTCTTT.

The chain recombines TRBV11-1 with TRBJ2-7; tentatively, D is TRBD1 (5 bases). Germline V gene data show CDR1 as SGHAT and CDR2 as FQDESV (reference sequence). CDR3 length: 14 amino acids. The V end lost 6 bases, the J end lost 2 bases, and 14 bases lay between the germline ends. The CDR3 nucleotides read TGTGCCAGCAGAATGTCGCACAGGACCTACGAGCAGTACTTC. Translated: CASRMSHRTYEQYF.

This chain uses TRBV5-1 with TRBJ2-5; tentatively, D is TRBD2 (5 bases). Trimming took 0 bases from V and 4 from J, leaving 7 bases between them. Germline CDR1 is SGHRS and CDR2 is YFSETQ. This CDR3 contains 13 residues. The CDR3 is CASSLARGETQYF. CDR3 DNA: TGCGCCAGCAGCTTGGCCCGGGGAGAGACCCAGTACTTC.

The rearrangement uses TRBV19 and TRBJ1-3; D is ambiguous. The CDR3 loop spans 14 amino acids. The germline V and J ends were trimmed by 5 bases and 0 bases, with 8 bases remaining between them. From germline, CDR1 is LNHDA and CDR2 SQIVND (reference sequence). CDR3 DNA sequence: TGTGCCAGTAGTCCGGAGAGCTCTGGAAACACCATATATTTT. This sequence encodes CASSPESSGNTIYF.

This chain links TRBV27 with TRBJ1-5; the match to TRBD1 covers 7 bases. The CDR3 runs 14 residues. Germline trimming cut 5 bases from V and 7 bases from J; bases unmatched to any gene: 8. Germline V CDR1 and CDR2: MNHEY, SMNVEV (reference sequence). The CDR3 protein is CASSASGGVQPQHF. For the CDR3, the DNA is TGTGCCAGCAGTGCCTCAGGGGGAGTACAGCCCCAGCATTTT.

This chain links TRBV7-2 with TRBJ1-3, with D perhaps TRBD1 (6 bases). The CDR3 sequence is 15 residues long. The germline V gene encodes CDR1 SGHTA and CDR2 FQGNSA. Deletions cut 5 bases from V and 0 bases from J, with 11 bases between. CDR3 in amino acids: CASSPRDTSGNTIYF. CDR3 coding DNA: TGTGCCAGCAGCCCACGGGACACCTCTGGAAACACCATATATTTT.

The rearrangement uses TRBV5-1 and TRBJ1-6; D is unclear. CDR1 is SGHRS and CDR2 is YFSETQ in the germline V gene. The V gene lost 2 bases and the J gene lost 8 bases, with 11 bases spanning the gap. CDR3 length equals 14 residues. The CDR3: CASSFGDIDSPLHF. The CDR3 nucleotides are TGCGCCAGCAGCTTCGGGGATATTGATTCACCCCTCCACTTT.

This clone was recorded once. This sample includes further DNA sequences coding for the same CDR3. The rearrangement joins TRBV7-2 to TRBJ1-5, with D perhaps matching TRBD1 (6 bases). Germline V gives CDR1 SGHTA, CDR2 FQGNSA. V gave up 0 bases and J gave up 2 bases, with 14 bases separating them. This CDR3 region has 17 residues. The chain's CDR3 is CASSLALGGAGNQPQHF. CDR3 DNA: TGTGCCAGCAGCTTAGCACTGGGGGGGGCCGGCAATCAGCCCCAGCATTTT.

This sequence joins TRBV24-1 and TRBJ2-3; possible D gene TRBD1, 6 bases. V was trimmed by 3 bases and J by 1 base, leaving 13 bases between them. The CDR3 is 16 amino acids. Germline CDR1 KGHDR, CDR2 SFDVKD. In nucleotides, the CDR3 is TGTGCCACCAGTGATGGCAGGGGTGGGCGCACAGATACGCAGTATTTT. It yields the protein CATSDGRGGRTDTQYF.

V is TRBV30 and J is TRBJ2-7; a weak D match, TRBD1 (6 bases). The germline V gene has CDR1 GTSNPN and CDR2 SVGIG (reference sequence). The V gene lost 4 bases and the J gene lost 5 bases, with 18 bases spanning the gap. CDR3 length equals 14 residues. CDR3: CAWTPGQTVHEQYF. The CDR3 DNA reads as TGTGCCTGGACCCCAGGACAGACGGTCCACGAGCAGTACTTC.

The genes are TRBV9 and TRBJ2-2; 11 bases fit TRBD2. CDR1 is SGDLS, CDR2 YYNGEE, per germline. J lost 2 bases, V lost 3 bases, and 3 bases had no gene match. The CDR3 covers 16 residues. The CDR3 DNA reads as TGTGCCAGCAGCGCCGGACTAGCGGGTAACACCGGGGAGCTGTTTTTT. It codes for CASSAGLAGNTGELFF.

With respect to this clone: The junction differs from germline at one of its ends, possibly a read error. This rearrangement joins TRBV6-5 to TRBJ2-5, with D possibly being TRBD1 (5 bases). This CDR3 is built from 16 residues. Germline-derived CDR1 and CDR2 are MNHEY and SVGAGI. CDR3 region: CASSYYRLGGQGTQYF. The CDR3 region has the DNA TGTGCCAGCAGTTACTACAGGCTGGGTGGGCAAGGGACCCAGTACTTC.

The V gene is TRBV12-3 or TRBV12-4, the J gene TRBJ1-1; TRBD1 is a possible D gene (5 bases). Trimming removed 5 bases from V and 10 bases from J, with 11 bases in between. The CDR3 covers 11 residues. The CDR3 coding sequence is TGTGCCAGCAGTCGCCGCGGGGGAGCTTTCTTT. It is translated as CASSRRGGAFF.

CDR3 nucleotides: TGTGCCAGCAGTCTTCGGTACAATGAGCAGTTCTTC. The encoded protein is CASSLRYNEQFF. The chain recombines TRBV28 with TRBJ2-1, with unresolved D. The length of the CDR3 is 12 residues. Trimming left V 5 bases short and J 4 bases short, with 6 bases between. Per germline, CDR1 MDHEN and CDR2 SYDVKM.

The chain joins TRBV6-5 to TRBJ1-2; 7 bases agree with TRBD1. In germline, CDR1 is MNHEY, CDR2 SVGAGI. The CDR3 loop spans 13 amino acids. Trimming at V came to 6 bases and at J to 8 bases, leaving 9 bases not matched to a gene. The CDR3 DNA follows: TGTGCCAGCAGCCCGGGACAGATGTTCGGCTACACCTTC. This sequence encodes CASSPGQMFGYTF.